This T cell receptor (beta chain) was sequenced in a study of neurological immune-mediated disorders. The CDR3 loop spans 15 amino acids. The germline V and J ends were trimmed by 0 bases and 7 bases, with 13 bases remaining between them. Time point here: longitudinal time-point 1 (baseline). A blood bank in Maryland, USA, provided the volunteers who served as healthy controls. PBMCs stored at -80 C, numbering 2 million, were the origin of the unsorted libraries. General study points: The greatest degree of TCR clonal expansion was observed in HTLV-1-associated myelopathy, with the lowest in multiple sclerosis, below that of healthy controls. Expanded clones shared no identical CDR3 amino acid sequences across subjects, which suggested private TCR-beta repertoires in all groups.

TCRdb used MiXCR to reprocess the 5' RACE reads, holding one entry per CDR3 protein. Among fewer than 90,000 distinct CDR3 sequences, around 9.6% were seen once, and the ten largest hold approximately 9.6%. This clonotype came up many times. Its specificity is not known. The receptor was derived from a man aged 30 to 39 in good health. This rearrangement joins TRBV12-3 or TRBV12-4 to TRBJ2-1; perhaps D is TRBD1 or TRBD2 (7 bases each). Material: PBMCs. CDR3 DNA: TGTGCCAGCAGTTTAGCGCCAGGGGGGGCAAATGAGCAGTTCTTC. Protein product: CASSLAPGGANEQFF.